This T cell receptor (beta chain) stems from a study of blood T cells in healthy people across ages (dated by TCRdb to about 2015). Describing the broader study: In model experiments, template switching captured about one uniquely barcoded TCR beta cDNA molecule for every two T cells. Age-related changes in TCR beta repertoire diversity were measured in the study by deep sequencing normalized with unique cDNA molecular identifiers. The study analyzed two additional independent replicas of 1 million unique cDNA reads from the same blood draw for two donors, one aged 18 to 30 and one aged 80 or older. To avoid experimental bias, donors of different ages were distributed randomly across sequencing lanes. The donors were split into four age groups: young (average around 16 years), middle-aged (roughly 39), aged (about 62) and long-lived (under 85).

With regard to this clonotype: Its specific antigen is unknown. Base qualities are missing; no much larger clone stands one base away.

Receptors were amplified or captured by 5' RACE. Sequencing was carried out with an Illumina HiSeq 2500. The second PCR ran for about 7 to 11 cycles and used a J-beta primer mix along with a sample-barcoded 5' primer. A template-switch 5' adaptor carrying 12 random nucleotides introduced a unique molecular identifier onto each TCR beta cDNA molecule. At least 2.5 million CDR3-containing paired-end reads were obtained from each sample. First-strand cDNA was synthesized from all RNA with the Mint cDNA synthesis kit, primed by a TRBC-specific oligonucleotide. Following uracil-DNA glycosylase treatment, a first 18-cycle PCR with universal primers M1SS and BC2_uni_R was performed on all cDNA. The published analysis was carried out like this. Normalization of each sample was performed by random selection of 1 million high-quality reads, each carrying a distinct molecular identifier. Instead of being binned into consensus sequences, reads that shared molecular identifiers were thrown out. CDR3 identification, clonotype clustering and error correction used MiTCR with a Q25 quality threshold and the strictest error-elimination algorithm. Lower-bound total TCR beta diversity was estimated with a nonparametric unseen species model using Euler transformation. TCRdb's own reprocessing of the public reads used fastp at Q25 and MiXCR and kept productive beta chains. CDR3 protein sequences are deduplicated, and each keeps its most common genes and DNA. TCRdb, rather than the study authors, made the V and J calls. The sample yields 780,000 or so distinct CDR3 sequences; around three fifths were counted once. The ten most abundant clones make up roughly 25% of the sample.

Overall study results and their limits: Conclusive comparison of naive and antigen-experienced compartments was prevented by the profiling of bulk unsorted PBMCs. The CMV infection status of donors was not known, potentially confounding age-related changes in expanded clonotypes. Compared with the aged group, more naive CD4+ T cells, fewer expanded clones and increased TCR diversity were shown by the long-lived group, suggesting age selection. There was a strong correlation between observed TCR beta diversity and the percentage of naive T cells measured by flow cytometry. Observed TCR beta diversity per million T cells fell roughly linearly with age, and a significant reduction was already apparent by age around 40. Estimates of total diversity from one million sequenced T cells were regarded as lower bounds and underestimates.

The donors were a few dozen Caucasian individuals from Russia, aged 6 to 90 years, who were systemically healthy. Around 10 milliliters of peripheral blood were drawn from each donor into EDTA-treated Vacutainer tubes. Ficoll-Paque density-gradient centrifugation was used to isolate PBMCs, with at least 6 million obtained per sample. Trizol reagent was used to extract total RNA from the PBMCs, yielding at least 6 micrograms per sample. The percentages of naive CD45RAhigh/CD27high T cells were determined by flow cytometry on a PBMC aliquot from every donor. Sequencing was done on a sample of blood. This sequence was found in a man aged 40-49 years in good health.

In nucleotide form, the sequence is TGTGCCAGCAGCCGACTAGCGGGTAGTAGGTACGAGCAGTACTTC. This yields the protein CASSRLAGSRYEQYF. The rearranged chain carries TRBV5-4 and TRBJ2-7; 10 junctional bases match TRBD2. The CDR1 and CDR2 encoded by the germline V gene (reference sequence) are SGHNT and YYREEE. Measured from the cysteine to the phenylalanine, the CDR3 is 15 residues long. CDR3 DNA only is kept here, 45 bases in frame from base 1. The junction shows trimming of 4 bases on V and 4 bases on J, and the gene matches do not reach 8 bases of it.